Below, one T cell receptor beta chain is given with its context. Its antigen target is currently unknown. The sample holds no much larger clone one base away, and base qualities are not on file. This entry is derived from a study of T cell responses to AZD1222 COVID-19 vaccine listed by TCRdb under 2021. Looking at the study overall: AZD1222 recipients with second doses at about 4 weeks or about 12 weeks were pooled, because spike-specific TCR depth and breadth did not differ between schedules. Trial participants were enrolled into age subgroups of 18-55, 56-69 and 70-plus years, which contained about 160, 30 and 59 TCR-sequenced participants, respectively. A total of just over 230 trial participants underwent TCR sequencing, of whom 200 to 220 had received two doses of AZD1222 and about 25 had received two doses of the MenACWY control vaccine. The study at large found these results: Reportedly, close to half of the unique spike-specific TCRs recognized epitopes lying outside the regions that are mutated in the B.1.351 and B.1.1.7 variants. Participants were mostly white British and included more females than males, and it was suggested by the authors that clonal diversity may have been underestimated. Vaccine-associated CD4 TCRs spanned the whole spike protein, with dominant responses in regions 160-218 and 743-854. In the small 56-69-year group, the increase in depth fell short of significance, most likely because of low power. Because no day 14 peak-response samples were available, repertoires were characterized only after the peak T cell response. After two AZD1222 doses, both the breadth and the depth of spike-specific TCRs were significantly higher than at day 0 and than in MenACWY recipients. Conclusions about previously exposed vaccinees are limited because only a handful of AZD1222 recipients were SARS-CoV-2 seropositive at baseline.

V is cut back by 1 base and J by 4 bases, with 3 bases in the junction unmatched. Per the germline V gene, SGHTA is the CDR1 and FQGNSA is the CDR2. Counted from cysteine to phenylalanine, this CDR3 has 15 amino acids. Only the CDR3 DNA stays, 45 bases, in frame from base 1. Reading the label with the study, this specimen's time point is: baseline before first vaccination. Vaccinee samples came from UK trials COV001 and COV002, including a single-blind randomized controlled phase 2/3 trial of AZD1222 (ChAdOx1 nCoV-19) in healthy adults. For TCRbeta chain sequencing, PBMC samples from trial participants were taken at day 0 and at day 28 after the second dose. The CDR3 regions of human TCRbeta chains were analyzed by immunosequencing. Concerning the study's data processing: TCRs in the repertoires were compared against a reference library of SARS-CoV-2-specific TCRs that had been generated with the MIRA antigen-specificity platform. Breadth meant the fraction of unique TCRs that were SARS-CoV-2-associated, whereas depth meant the fraction of total T cells that were SARS-CoV-2-associated. Using the MIRA data, each spike-specific TCR was mapped to the spike region that the TCR reacts to and placed in a CD4 or CD8 class. Log10-transformed breadth and depth values were compared by one-way ANOVA with Sidak's multiple comparisons tests. TCRdb holds this immuneACCESS table with in-frame rearrangements only. Some clones are missing; in checked studies, unresolved V genes explain under half, and the rest has no known cause. From that table come the V and J calls and clone size; the DNA was used to work out D and trimming. Across this sample there are 120,000 to 150,000 clones, with around 93% seen only once. The top ten clonotypes cover under 2% of the sample.

Recombination connected TRBV7-2 to TRBJ2-3; 9 bases in the middle match TRBD2. The sample in question was peripheral blood, obtained on day 0 of AZD1222 vaccination. The TCR originated in an adult in good health. The CDR3 protein is CASSLVAGGSDTQYF. The DNA sequence is TGTGCCAGCAGCTTAGTGGCGGGGGGGTCAGATACGCAGTATTTT.